The following is a T cell receptor (beta chain) sequence with its context. This entry comes from a study of T-cell memory formation after mild COVID-19. In TCRdb, the 5' RACE reads were re-called with MiXCR into one record per CDR3 protein. The data contain approximately 350,000 distinct CDR3 sequences, approximately 15% of them singletons. The CDR3 is made up of 15 amino acids. Germline CDR1 SGHDT, CDR2 YYEEEE. Between the trimmed V and J ends, which lost 3 bases and 0 bases, there was a span of 12 bases. The chain carries TRBV5-6 and TRBJ1-1; D possibly corresponds to TRBD1 (6 bases). What was sequenced was PBMCs or a T cell subset sorted from them (not recorded which). This receptor was taken from a man aged 18 to 30 who had mild COVID-19 (a few samples of this study predate the infection). Cell type and time point are not known. The CDR3: CASSSPGQMNTEAFF. DNA of the CDR3: TGTGCCAGCAGCTCACCTGGACAGATGAACACTGAAGCTTTCTTT.